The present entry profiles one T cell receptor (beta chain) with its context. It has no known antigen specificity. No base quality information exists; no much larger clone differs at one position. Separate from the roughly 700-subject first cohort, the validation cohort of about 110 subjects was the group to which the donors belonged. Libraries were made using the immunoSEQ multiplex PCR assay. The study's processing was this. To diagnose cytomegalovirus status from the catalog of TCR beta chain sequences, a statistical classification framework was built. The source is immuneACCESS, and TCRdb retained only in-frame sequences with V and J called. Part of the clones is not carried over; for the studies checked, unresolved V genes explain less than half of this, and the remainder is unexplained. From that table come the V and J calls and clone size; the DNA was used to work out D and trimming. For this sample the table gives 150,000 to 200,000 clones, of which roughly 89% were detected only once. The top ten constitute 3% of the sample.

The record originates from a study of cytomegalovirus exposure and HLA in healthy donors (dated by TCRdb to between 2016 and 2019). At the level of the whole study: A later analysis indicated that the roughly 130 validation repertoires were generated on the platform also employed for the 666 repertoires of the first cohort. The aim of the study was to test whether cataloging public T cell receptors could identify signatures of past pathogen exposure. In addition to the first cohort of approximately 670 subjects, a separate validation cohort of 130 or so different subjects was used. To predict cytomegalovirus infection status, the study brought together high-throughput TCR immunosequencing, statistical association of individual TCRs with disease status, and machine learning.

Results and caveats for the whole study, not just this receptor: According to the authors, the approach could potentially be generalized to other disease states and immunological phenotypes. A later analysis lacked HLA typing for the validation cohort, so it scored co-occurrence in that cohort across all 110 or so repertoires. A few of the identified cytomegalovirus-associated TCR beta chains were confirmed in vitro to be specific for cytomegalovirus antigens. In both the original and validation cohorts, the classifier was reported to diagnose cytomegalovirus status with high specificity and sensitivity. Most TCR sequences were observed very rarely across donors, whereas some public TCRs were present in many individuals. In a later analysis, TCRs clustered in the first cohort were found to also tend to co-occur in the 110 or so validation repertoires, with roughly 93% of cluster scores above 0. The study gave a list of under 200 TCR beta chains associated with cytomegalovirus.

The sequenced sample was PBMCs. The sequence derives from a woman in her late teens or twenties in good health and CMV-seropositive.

The CDR3 in this case is CASSQGPSTYQETQYF. In nucleotides, the sequence is TGTGCCAGCAGCCAAGGGCCTAGCACGTACCAAGAGACCCAGTACTTC. Recombination connected TRBV14 to TRBJ2-5; TRBD2 is possibly the D segment (5 matching bases). Per the germline V gene, SGHDN is the CDR1 and FVKESK is the CDR2. V is clipped by 1 base and J by 0 bases, and the sequence between their germline boundaries is 12 bases long. The CDR3 goes from the cysteine to the phenylalanine over 16 residues. The retained sequence is limited to the CDR3, 48 bases, with the frame set at the first base.